This T cell receptor beta chain was recovered during a study of cytomegalovirus exposure and HLA in healthy donors. The overall study: There were roughly 120 million unique TCR beta sequences, drawn from about 200 million T cells, in an earlier analysis.

PCR amplification relied on 60 Vbeta primers (plus 13 Jbeta primers). Only in-frame clones appear in the TCRdb table, and some are missing; sequencing was by immunoSEQ multiplex PCR. This sample has 150,000 to 200,000 clones, with approximately 85% found just once. A remark on this clone: The target antigen is unknown. At one boundary the junction diverges from the germline segment, which might be a read error.

Study outcomes and limitations: HLA alleles were associated with fewer than 20,000 TCR beta sequences in a later analysis at 0.05 false discovery rate. As a later analysis showed, a missense DCLRE1C variant was linked to trimming of TCR beta V- and J-genes.

The CDR3 totals 13 residues. CDR1 and CDR2 from the germline V gene are MDHEN and SYDVKM. When sampled, the donors appeared nominally healthy, though they likely had unrecorded immune exposures. The source is a girl aged 2 to 9 in good health and CMV-seropositive. The source material was PBMCs. This chain connects TRBV28 to TRBJ1-5, with D maybe TRBD1 (6 bases). The CDR3: CASRPEGDEGLYF. In nucleotides, the CDR3 is TGTGCCAGCAGGCCCGAGGGGGACGAGGGTCTCTACTTT.